Presented here are 30 T cell receptor beta chains from one specimen sequenced in a study of shared clonotypes between healthy human individuals. The repertoire was sequenced with immunoSEQ multiplex PCR; TCRdb's copy has only in-frame clones and lacks some. This table has 550,000 to 600,000 clones, around 76% appearing once. The sequenced sample consisted of PBMCs. Receptor source: a woman aged 40 to 55 in good health. Some clones in this sample may be carry-over from other donors' samples.

Points on this clone: A junction end diverges from the germline sequence, so it may reflect a read error. The CDR3 DNA sequence: TGCGCCGGCAGCCCGGGACTAGCGGGAGTGGATGAGCAGTTCTTC. Its protein product is CAGSPGLAGVDEQFF. This chain connects TRBV5-1 to TRBJ2-1, with 14 bases matching TRBD2. Germline CDR1 SGHRS, CDR2 YFSETQ. The CDR3 sequence is 15 residues long.

The chain recombines TRBV6-1 with TRBJ1-2; unclear D gene. The V and J ends lost 3 bases and 4 bases respectively, with 18 bases between them. Per the germline V gene, CDR1 is MNHNS and CDR2 is SASEGT. This CDR3 has 16 amino acids. The CDR3, as DNA: TGTGCCAGCAGTGAGGGCAGTCCGGCTGCGGGCTATGGCTACACCTTC. Translated, it gives CASSEGSPAAGYGYTF.

The chain uses TRBV5-1 and TRBJ2-5; a possible D gene is TRBD2 (6 bases). Trimming pared 1 base from V and 5 bases from J, leaving 12 bases between. The CDR3 sequence is 14 residues long. Germline values: CDR1 SGHRS, CDR2 YFSETQ. The CDR3 spells CASSLSTAGETQYF. The CDR3 nucleotides are TGCGCCAGCAGCTTGTCGACCGCGGGGGAGACCCAGTACTTC. The variable domain in full, with the rest retrieved from reference TRBV5-1 and TRBJ2-5, is KAGVTQTPRYLIKTRGQQVTLSCSPISGHRSVSWYQQTPGQGLQFLFEYFSETQRNKGNFPGRFSGRQFSNSRSEMNVSTLELGDSALYLCASSLSTAGETQYFGPGTRLLVL.

The rearrangement links TRBV5-4 to TRBJ2-5; no reliable D call. Germline V gene sequence: CDR1 SGHNT, CDR2 YYREEE (reference sequence). The V end lost 3 bases, the J end lost 3 bases, and 15 bases lay between the germline ends. The CDR3 contains 15 residues. The CDR3 sequence: CASSYGWTTEETQYF. CDR3 DNA: TGTGCCAGCAGCTACGGGTGGACCACCGAAGAGACCCAGTACTTC.

The chain uses TRBV4-2 and TRBJ1-2; TRBD1 might be the D (5 bases). The CDR3 runs to 17 residues. Germline CDR1 reads LGHNA; CDR2 reads YNFKEQ. Deletions cut 1 base from V and 1 base from J, with 16 bases between. CDR3 sequence (DNA): TGTGCCAGCAGCCAAGGGTTGACGCAGGGCTTTAACTATGGCTACACCTTC. It is translated as CASSQGLTQGFNYGYTF.

The rearrangement uses TRBV6-6 and TRBJ2-7; TRBD2 agrees at 8 bases. V lost 6 bases, J lost 2 bases, and 3 bases stayed unmatched. The germline V gene encodes CDR1 MNHNY and CDR2 SVGAGI (reference sequence). This CDR3 is built from 13 residues. CDR3 nucleotides: TGTGCCAGCAGCCGCGGGGGGCCCTACGAGCAGTACTTC. Translated, it gives CASSRGGPYEQYF.

The V gene is TRBV30, the J gene TRBJ2-4; D unclear. The CDR3 has 12 amino acids. Trimming removed 2 bases from V and 9 bases from J, with 11 bases in between. CDR1 is GTSNPN and CDR2 is SVGIG in the germline V gene (reference sequence). The CDR3 spells CAWSITLGIQYF. DNA for the CDR3: TGTGCCTGGAGTATTACGTTGGGCATTCAGTACTTC.

This clone was found a few times. The chain combines TRBV15 with TRBJ2-5; 9 nucleotides align to TRBD1. With 0 bases clipped from V and 5 bases from J, the junction kept 7 bases outside the gene matches. Germline CDR1 and CDR2: LNHNV and YYDKDF (reference sequence). This CDR3 comprises 16 residues. Here the CDR3 reads CATSREGQGRWETQYF. In nucleotides, the CDR3 is TGTGCCACCAGCAGAGAGGGACAGGGACGGTGGGAGACCCAGTACTTC. The full variable domain, with the rest looked up from reference TRBV15 and TRBJ2-5, is DAMVIQNPRYQVTQFGKPVTLSCSQTLNHNVMYWYQQKSSQAPKLLFHYYDKDFNNEADTPDNFQSRRPNTSFCFLDIRSPGLGDTAMYLCATSREGQGRWETQYFGPGTRLLVL.

This clone came up a few times. The chain combines TRBV18 with TRBJ1-1; D might be TRBD1 (6 bases). There are 14 residues in the CDR3. Germline V gene sequence: CDR1 KGHSH, CDR2 LQKENI. V shed 5 bases and J shed 2 bases, with 12 bases lying between them. The CDR3 nucleotides are TGTGCCAGCTCAGCACAGGGAACCAACACTGAAGCTTTCTTT. It yields the protein CASSAQGTNTEAFF.

The chain joins TRBV14 to TRBJ2-1; D not resolved. CDR1 is SGHDN, CDR2 FVKESK, per germline. The CDR3 is made up of 14 amino acids. Trimming took off 8 bases at V and 6 bases at J, with 17 bases between the two ends. The CDR3 loop is CASQPILGPNEQFF. The CDR3 coding sequence is TGTGCCAGCCAGCCCATTTTAGGGCCCAATGAGCAGTTCTTC.

To note about this clone: Other DNA sequences from this sample encode an identical CDR3 as well. The chain is built from TRBV5-1 and TRBJ2-5, with TRBD1 matching over 7 bases. V was pared by 0 bases and J by 1 base, with 0 bases of the junction left unmatched. The CDR3 runs to 14 residues. Germline V gene lookup returns CDR1 SGHRS and CDR2 YFSETQ. Here the CDR3 reads CASSLGQGQETQYF. In DNA form, the CDR3 reads TGCGCCAGCAGCTTGGGACAGGGCCAAGAGACCCAGTACTTC. Together with reference TRBV5-1 and TRBJ2-5, the CDR3 gives the full variable domain: KAGVTQTPRYLIKTRGQQVTLSCSPISGHRSVSWYQQTPGQGLQFLFEYFSETQRNKGNFPGRFSGRQFSNSRSEMNVSTLELGDSALYLCASSLGQGQETQYFGPGTRLLVL.

The V and J genes are TRBV5-1 and TRBJ2-1, with 7 positions matching TRBD2. CDR1 and CDR2 from the germline V gene are SGHRS and YFSETQ. The CDR3 loop spans 15 amino acids. V lost 4 bases, J lost 0 bases, and 4 bases stayed unmatched. The CDR3 DNA reads as TGCGCCAGCAGCCCGGGAGGTCCCTCCTACAATGAGCAGTTCTTC. Residues: CASSPGGPSYNEQFF.

In regard to this clone: Within the sample, other DNA sequences also encode this same CDR3. V is TRBV6-5 and J is TRBJ2-7; D unclear. V dropped 5 bases and J dropped 0 bases, with 11 bases sitting between them. CDR1 and CDR2 (germline): MNHEY, SVGAGI. The length of the CDR3 is 14 residues. CDR3 in amino acids: CASSRTGGSYEQYF. DNA for the CDR3: TGTGCCAGCAGTCGAACGGGTGGCTCCTACGAGCAGTACTTC.

Note on this clone: A single base separates this from a much larger clone, so it may be a read error. The chain links TRBV7-6 to TRBJ2-1; 13 nucleotides align to TRBD2. The CDR3 totals 15 residues. J was trimmed by 7 bases and V by 1 base; bases with no gene match: 1. CDR1 and CDR2 from the germline V gene are SGHVS and FNYEAQ. CDR3 DNA: TGTGCCAGCAGCTTAGGGACTAGCGGGGGTAATGAGCAGTTCTTC. It yields the protein CASSLGTSGGNEQFF.

Concerning this clone itself: Other DNA sequences in this sample translate to the same CDR3. The V call is TRBV5-1, the J call TRBJ1-1; D remains ambiguous. Per the germline V gene, CDR1 is SGHRS and CDR2 is YFSETQ. Trimming pared 1 base from V and 1 base from J, leaving 8 bases between. The CDR3 has 14 amino acids. The CDR3 bases are TGCGCCAGCAGCTTGTCCGGAGGGAACACTGAAGCTTTCTTT. This translates into CASSLSGGNTEAFF. The whole variable domain, filled in from reference TRBV5-1 and TRBJ1-1, reads KAGVTQTPRYLIKTRGQQVTLSCSPISGHRSVSWYQQTPGQGLQFLFEYFSETQRNKGNFPGRFSGRQFSNSRSEMNVSTLELGDSALYLCASSLSGGNTEAFFGQGTRLTVV.

In this sample, this clone turned up once. This chain joins TRBV7-3 and TRBJ2-1; 10 bases are shared with TRBD2. This CDR3 contains 13 residues. Germline CDR1 reads SGHTA; CDR2 reads FQGTGA. V was pared by 9 bases and J by 9 bases, with 8 bases of the junction left unmatched. Here the CDR3 reads CASALAGAGEQFF. The CDR3 nucleotides are TGTGCCAGTGCCCTAGCGGGAGCCGGTGAGCAGTTCTTC.

This clone was seen a single time. The rearrangement links TRBV28 to TRBJ2-7; the match to TRBD2 covers 12 bases. This CDR3 is 18 amino acids long. Losses at the gene ends were 5 bases for V and 5 bases for J; bases not matched to a gene: 16. Germline V lookup: CDR1 MDHEN, CDR2 SYDVKM. The CDR3 DNA reads TGTGCCAGCAGTCGTTGGGCACTAGCGGGAGGCAAGCCCCACGAGCAGTACTTC. Amino acid sequence: CASSRWALAGGKPHEQYF.

This clone was seen a single time. The V gene is TRBV6-1, the J gene TRBJ1-4; 7 bases agree with TRBD1. The germline CDR1 and CDR2 sequences are MNHNS and SASEGT. With V trimmed by 6 bases and J by 8 bases, 9 bases remained unmatched. The CDR3 loop spans 14 amino acids. The CDR3 DNA reads TGTGCCAGCAGCTCCGGGACAGCTGAGGAAAAACTGTTTTTT. Translated: CASSSGTAEEKLFF.

V usage is TRBV5-4 and J usage is TRBJ2-1; 7 bases line up with TRBD2. Germline V gene data show CDR1 as SGHNT and CDR2 as YYREEE (reference sequence). Germline trimming cut 3 bases from V and 8 bases from J; bases unmatched to any gene: 14. This CDR3 is built from 16 residues. CDR3 bases: TGTGCCAGCAGCTCCGACCCCTCTCTAGCGGCGGATGAGCAGTTCTTC. Its translation: CASSSDPSLAADEQFF.

The rearrangement uses TRBV19 and TRBJ1-4, with 9 bases that match TRBD1. V lost 3 bases and J lost 7; bases outside the gene matches: 6. Germline values: CDR1 LNHDA, CDR2 SQIVND (reference sequence). This CDR3 has 15 amino acids. The CDR3 spells CASSIGTGLGEKLFF. In DNA, the CDR3 is TGTGCCAGTAGTATCGGGACAGGGCTTGGTGAAAAACTGTTTTTT.

The V and J genes are TRBV7-3 and TRBJ2-5; 10 bases fit TRBD1. With V trimmed by 2 bases and J by 1 base, 1 base remained unmatched. The CDR3 has 15 amino acids. Germline lookup yields CDR1 SGHTA and CDR2 FQGTGA. This chain's CDR3 is CASSLGTGVQETQYF. CDR3 nucleotide sequence: TGTGCCAGCAGCTTAGGGACAGGGGTCCAAGAGACCCAGTACTTC.

The chain carries TRBV4-1 and TRBJ2-2; either TRBD1 or TRBD2 may fit D (6 bases each). CDR1 MGHRA and CDR2 YSYEKL come from the germline V gene. This CDR3 has 17 amino acids. The V gene lost 5 bases and the J gene lost 1 base, with 17 bases spanning the gap. This chain's CDR3 is CASSSAEGGLNTGELFF. CDR3 sequence (DNA): TGCGCCAGCAGCAGCGCCGAGGGGGGACTGAACACCGGGGAGCTGTTTTTT.

This chain connects TRBV6-6 to TRBJ1-1; D unresolved. Trimming stripped 8 bases from V and 1 base from J, with 17 bases between. Per germline, CDR1 MNHNY and CDR2 SVGAGI (reference sequence). The CDR3 has 15 residues. The CDR3 bases are TGTGCCAGCTCAAATCGGGCGGATGGGAACACTGAAGCTTTCTTT. Amino acid sequence: CASSNRADGNTEAFF.

This clone was counted a single time. The chain joins TRBV6-5 to TRBJ2-3; D uncertain. Germline V gene sequence: CDR1 MNHEY, CDR2 SVGAGI. V was trimmed by 6 bases and J by 2 bases, leaving 6 bases between them. There are 12 residues in the CDR3. The CDR3 loop reads CASSLDTDTQYF. The CDR3 DNA reads TGTGCCAGCAGCCTCGACACAGATACGCAGTATTTT.

The V gene is TRBV7-2, the J gene TRBJ2-1; TRBD2 agrees at 14 bases. This CDR3 has 16 residues. Germline V gene data show CDR1 as SGHTA and CDR2 as FQGNSA. J gave up 4 bases and V 5 bases, and 4 bases lay outside the gene matches. The CDR3 region has the DNA TGTGCCAGCAGCCAAGGACTAGCGGGAGGTTACAATGAGCAGTTCTTC. Its protein is CASSQGLAGGYNEQFF.

The V and J genes are TRBV25-1 and TRBJ2-2, with D possibly TRBD1 on 6 matching bases. With 0 bases removed from V and 0 bases from J, the gap between germline ends came to 11 bases. CDR3 length: 17 amino acids. Germline assignment: CDR1 MGHDK and CDR2 SYGVNS. The CDR3 DNA follows: TGTGCCAGCAGTGAATACTCCGGGACATCGAACACCGGGGAGCTGTTTTTT. Protein product: CASSEYSGTSNTGELFF.

The chain employs TRBV7-2 and TRBJ2-5; TRBD2 matches 7 bases. This CDR3 comprises 15 residues. Germline V gene sequence: CDR1 SGHTA, CDR2 FQGNSA. Unmatched junction bases numbered 8, after V lost 4 bases and J lost 3 bases. CDR3 in amino acids: CASSSWTSREETQYF. CDR3 DNA: TGTGCCAGCAGCTCTTGGACTAGTCGGGAAGAGACCCAGTACTTC.

The rearrangement uses TRBV30 and TRBJ1-3, with 7 bases that match TRBD1. Germline CDR1 and CDR2: GTSNPN and SVGIG (reference sequence). J was trimmed by 3 bases and V by 7 bases; bases with no gene match: 12. The CDR3 contains 15 residues. The CDR3 loop reads CALSLVQGYGNTIYF. DNA for the CDR3: TGTGCCTTATCCCTAGTACAGGGGTATGGAAACACCATATATTTT.

The chain recombines TRBV10-3 with TRBJ2-3; 10 nucleotides match TRBD2. The V segment lost 6 bases and the J segment 2 bases; nucleotides outside the gene matches: 5. From germline, CDR1 is ENHRY and CDR2 SYGVKD. CDR3 length: 15 residues. The CDR3 DNA sequence: TGTGCCATCAGCTTCGGACTAGCGGCCACAGATACGCAGTATTTT. Protein product: CAISFGLAATDTQYF.

The genes are TRBV28 and TRBJ2-7; 7 nucleotides line up with TRBD2. Germline V CDR1 and CDR2: MDHEN, SYDVKM. The V segment lost 7 bases and the J segment 3 bases; nucleotides outside the gene matches: 6. This CDR3 has 13 amino acids. The CDR3 nucleotides read TGTGCCAGCACCCTTAGCGGGTTCTACGAGCAGTACTTC. Its translation is CASTLSGFYEQYF.